The 15 T cell receptor beta chains in this list originate from one sample, sequenced in a study of T cell responses to AZD1222 COVID-19 vaccine (dated by TCRdb to about 2021). Sample time point, as interpreted from the label and publication: baseline before first vaccination. The method was the immunoSEQ multiplex PCR assay. TCRdb provides this immuneACCESS table in a form limited to in-frame rearrangements. Some clones are lacking; in checked studies, under half of them reflect an unresolved V gene, and why the rest are absent is not known. For this sample there are some 130,000 clones; 80% to 90% appear just once. The leading ten clones occupy 1.5% to 2% of the sample. The specimen was peripheral blood, collected on day 0 of AZD1222 vaccination. These receptors were collected from an adult in good health.

The chain recombines TRBV9 with TRBJ2-1, with 7 bases fitting TRBD2. This CDR3 spans 15 amino acids. Trimming removed 4 bases from V and 7 bases from J; junction bases left unmatched: 11. Germline V lookup: CDR1 SGDLS, CDR2 YYNGEE. The CDR3 sequence is CASSQLGGSFNEQFF. In nucleotides, the CDR3 is TGTGCCAGCAGCCAACTCGGCGGGAGTTTTAATGAGCAGTTCTTC.

The gene calls are TRBV11-2 and TRBJ1-1; D is ambiguous. Germline CDR1 and CDR2: SGHAT and FQNNGV. V lost 2 bases and J lost 1, with 2 bases in between. The CDR3 is 12 residues long. CDR3 region: CASSLQNTEAFF. In DNA, the CDR3 is TGTGCCAGCAGCTTACAGAACACTGAAGCTTTCTTT.

V gene TRBV6-5 combines with J gene TRBJ2-7; D gene ambiguous. CDR3 length: 13 amino acids. Germline CDR1 is MNHEY and CDR2 is SVGAGI. Trimming stripped 6 bases from V and 1 base from J, with 10 bases between. The chain's CDR3 is CASRVAHSYEQYF. DNA for the CDR3: TGTGCCAGCAGAGTGGCCCATTCCTACGAGCAGTACTTC.

This clone was seen a single time. This chain uses TRBV7-3 with TRBJ2-2; no definite D call. The CDR3 is 14 residues long. Per the germline V gene, CDR1 is SGHTA and CDR2 is FQGTGA. V was trimmed by 0 bases and J by 10 bases, leaving 12 bases between them. The CDR3 reads CASSLTLTSVELFF. CDR3 nucleotide sequence: TGTGCCAGCAGCTTAACCCTAACCTCAGTGGAGCTGTTTTTT.

The chain joins TRBV5-1 to TRBJ1-4; 11 bases align to TRBD1. The ends lost 3 bases at V and 10 bases at J; junction bases unmatched: 11. CDR3 length: 16 amino acids. Germline V gives CDR1 SGHRS, CDR2 YFSETQ. The CDR3 nucleotides are TGCGCCAGCAGCTGGACAGGGGGCGACTCTTATGGAAAACTGTTTTTT. Residues: CASSWTGGDSYGKLFF. Together with reference TRBV5-1 and TRBJ1-4, the CDR3 gives the full variable domain: KAGVTQTPRYLIKTRGQQVTLSCSPISGHRSVSWYQQTPGQGLQFLFEYFSETQRNKGNFPGRFSGRQFSNSRSEMNVSTLELGDSALYLCASSWTGGDSYGKLFFGSGTQLSVL.

The chain couples TRBV7-3 to TRBJ2-5, with a possible D match to TRBD2 (5 bases). Germline V gene sequence: CDR1 SGHTA, CDR2 FQGTGA. With 1 base removed from V and 5 bases from J, the gap between germline ends came to 11 bases. The length of the CDR3 is 14 residues. The CDR3 DNA follows: TGTGCCAGCAGCTTAAACGGACTTGTGGAGACCCAGTACTTC. Its protein is CASSLNGLVETQYF.

The CDR3 DNA reads as TGTGCCAGCAGCCAGACTAGGGGTAGAGCCAATGAGCAGTTCTTC. Protein: CASSQTRGRANEQFF. The J gene is TRBJ2-1, the V gene TRBV14; tentative D call: TRBD2 (6 bases). Trimming shortened V by 3 bases and J by 6 bases, and 15 bases separated the two germline ends. The CDR3 extends over 15 amino acids. Germline values: CDR1 SGHDN, CDR2 FVKESK.

The CDR3 coding sequence is TGTGCCAGCAGCTGGACATCCTCAGGAGACTCTGGAAACACCATATATTTT. Translation: CASSWTSSGDSGNTIYF. V is TRBV7-9 and J is TRBJ1-3; D is possibly TRBD1 (5 bases). CDR1 and CDR2 from the germline V gene are SEHNR and FQNEAQ (reference sequence). Trimming shortened V by 4 bases and J by 0 bases, and 16 bases separated the two germline ends. CDR3 size: 17 residues.

This clone was seen once. This sequence joins TRBV18 and TRBJ1-2, with TRBD1 matching over 11 bases. This CDR3 spans 15 amino acids. Germline values: CDR1 KGHSH, CDR2 LQKENI. V trimming: 3 bases; J trimming: 6 bases; junction bases outside the gene matches: 6. The CDR3 DNA is TGTGCCAGCTCACCCTTCGGACAGGGGGCTGATGGCTACACCTTC. Residues: CASSPFGQGADGYTF.

This clone was detected only once. CDR3: CATKPLTQREVGPETEDTQYF. DNA for the CDR3: TGCGCCACCAAGCCCTTAACCCAGCGGGAGGTGGGCCCGGAAACGGAAGATACGCAGTATTTT. This chain uses TRBV5-1 with TRBJ2-3, with 9 nucleotides matching TRBD2. The CDR3 spans 21 residues. Germline assignment: CDR1 SGHRS and CDR2 YFSETQ. J gave up 5 bases and V 9 bases, and 31 bases lay outside the gene matches. Full variable domain (rest looked up from reference TRBV5-1 and TRBJ2-3): KAGVTQTPRYLIKTRGQQVTLSCSPISGHRSVSWYQQTPGQGLQFLFEYFSETQRNKGNFPGRFSGRQFSNSRSEMNVSTLELGDSALYLCATKPLTQREVGPETEDTQYFGPGTRLTVL.

This clone was found a few times. The rearrangement joins TRBV7-8 to TRBJ1-6, with D unclear. The ends were cut back, 7 bases at V and 0 bases at J, with 13 bases in the middle. There are 16 residues in the CDR3. CDR1 is SGHVS and CDR2 is FQNEAQ in the germline V gene. The CDR3 sequence: CASNILGSSYNSPLHF. The CDR3 DNA sequence: TGTGCCAGCAACATCCTGGGTAGCTCCTATAATTCACCCCTCCACTTT.

The genes are TRBV2 and TRBJ2-3, with 14 bases that match TRBD2. Looked up from germline, CDR1 is SNHLY and CDR2 is FYNNEI. The CDR3 runs 17 residues. V gave up 7 bases and J gave up 4 bases; unmatched junction bases: 10. Here the CDR3 DNA reads TGTGCCAGCACTGATTCAGGACTAGCGGGGGGCTCAGATACGCAGTATTTT. The encoded protein is CASTDSGLAGGSDTQYF.

The chain uses TRBV6-1 and TRBJ2-6, with 9 bases lining up with TRBD2. CDR3 length: 16 residues. After removal of 2 bases from V and 2 bases from J, the junction contained 1 base not matched to a gene. Per the germline V gene, CDR1 is MNHNS and CDR2 is SASEGT. In nucleotides, the CDR3 is TGTGCCAGCAGTGAATGGACTAGCGCTGGGGCCAACGTCCTGACTTTC. Translated: CASSEWTSAGANVLTF.

This clone was seen only once. Here the CDR3 reads CASSPTSGSTGELFF. In DNA form, the CDR3 reads TGTGCCAGCAGCCCGACTAGCGGGAGTACCGGGGAGCTGTTTTTT. The chain links TRBV7-3 to TRBJ2-2; the match to TRBD2 covers 12 bases. Germline V gene lookup returns CDR1 SGHTA and CDR2 FQGTGA. The V segment lost 5 bases and the J segment 5 bases; nucleotides outside the gene matches: 3. CDR3 length: 15 amino acids. Full variable domain (outside the CDR3, taken from reference TRBV7-3 and TRBJ2-2): GAGVSQTPSNKVTEKGKYVELRCDPISGHTALYWYRQSLGQGPEFLIYFQGTGAADDSGLPNDRFFAVRPEGSVSTLKIQRTERGDSAVYLCASSPTSGSTGELFFGEGSRLTVL.

The chain links TRBV2 to TRBJ2-1, with unresolved D. The CDR3 contains 13 residues. CDR1 and CDR2 from the germline V gene are SNHLY and FYNNEI. Trimming took 8 bases from V and 0 from J, leaving 8 bases between them. This CDR3 reads CASVKRSYNEQFF. In nucleotides, the CDR3 is TGTGCCAGCGTGAAACGCTCCTACAATGAGCAGTTCTTC.